This passage covers 30 T cell receptor beta chains from one sample sequenced in a study of Graves' ophthalmopathy and Graves' hyperthyroidism. RNA transcripts yielded amplified TCR beta CDR3 regions. The first-round RT-PCR employed HTBI primers together with the Qiagen OneStep RT-PCR kit. A multiplex PCR was then performed as the second round. TCRdb reprocessed the multiplex PCR reads with MiXCR, giving one entry per CDR3 protein. The table lists about 740,000 distinct CDR3 sequences, around 40% of them singletons. Material for sequencing was peripheral blood. All receptors come from an adult man with Graves' ophthalmopathy.

The rearrangement joins TRBV5-1 to TRBJ2-5; the match to TRBD2 covers 14 bases. Germline V lookup: CDR1 SGHRS, CDR2 YFSETQ. With 4 bases clipped from V and 2 bases from J, the junction kept 10 bases outside the gene matches. The CDR3 totals 18 residues. Written as DNA, the CDR3 is TGCGCCAGCAGCCCCTGGGGACTAGCGGGAGCCCCACAAGAGACCCAGTACTTC. This sequence encodes CASSPWGLAGAPQETQYF.

At least ten counts were recorded for this clonotype. One end of the junction fails to match germline, which may point to a read error. This chain links TRBV10-3 with TRBJ2-7; tentatively, D is TRBD1 (5 bases). This CDR3 is built from 14 residues. From germline, CDR1 is ENHRY and CDR2 SYGVKD. The CDR3 protein is CASSESARDYEQYF. The CDR3 nucleotides are TGTGCCAGCAGTGAATCAGCCAGGGACTACGAGCAGTACTTC.

Only a few counts were recorded for this clonotype. The chain is built from TRBV19 and TRBJ1-5; D is uncertain. The CDR3 extends over 12 amino acids. V was trimmed by 7 bases and J by 3 bases, leaving 7 bases between them. The germline CDR1 and CDR2 sequences are LNHDA and SQIVND (reference sequence). This chain's CDR3 is CASNGPNQPQHF. CDR3 in DNA: TGTGCCAGTAACGGCCCCAATCAGCCCCAGCATTTT. Together with reference TRBV19 and TRBJ1-5, the CDR3 gives the full variable domain: DGGITQSPKYLFRKEGQNVTLSCEQNLNHDAMYWYRQDPGQGLRLIYYSQIVNDFQKGDIAEGYSVSREKKESFPLTVTSAQKNPTAFYLCASNGPNQPQHFGDGTRLSIL.

The genes are TRBV19 and TRBJ2-2, with 11 bases identical to TRBD2. J lost 4 bases, V lost 4 bases, and 8 bases had no gene match. CDR3 length: 17 residues. Germline values: CDR1 LNHDA, CDR2 SQIVND (reference sequence). The chain's CDR3 is CASSSRRLAGFTGELFF. CDR3 DNA sequence: TGTGCCAGTAGTAGTAGGCGACTAGCGGGATTCACCGGGGAGCTGTTTTTT.

The rearrangement uses TRBV2 and TRBJ1-5; the D gene is possibly TRBD1 (6 bases). Between the trimmed V and J ends, which lost 4 bases and 5 bases, there was a span of 12 bases. CDR1 and CDR2 from the germline V gene are SNHLY and FYNNEI. This CDR3 region has 14 residues. The CDR3 sequence is CASSASGADQPQHF. The CDR3 DNA reads TGTGCCAGCAGTGCGTCAGGGGCTGATCAGCCCCAGCATTTT.

Comment on this clonotype: This may stem from a read error, because a much larger clone lies one nucleotide away. The chain has TRBV9 and TRBJ1-6; perhaps TRBD1 as D (5 bases). This CDR3 spans 13 amino acids. Germline values: CDR1 SGDLS, CDR2 YYNGEE. Trimming shortened V by 0 bases and J by 8 bases, and 6 bases separated the two germline ends. Here the CDR3 reads CASSVEGHSPLHF. For the CDR3, the DNA is TGTGCCAGCAGCGTAGAGGGGCATTCACCCCTCCACTTT.

This sequence joins TRBV10-3 and TRBJ2-5; D is unresolved. V was cut by 5 bases and J by 1 base, with 11 bases left in between. The CDR3 contains 14 residues. Germline CDR1 is ENHRY and CDR2 is SYGVKD. In nucleotides, the CDR3 is TGTGCCATCAGTTACTCAGGTCCCCAAGAGACCCAGTACTTC. Protein product: CAISYSGPQETQYF.

This chain connects TRBV7-6 to TRBJ2-7; D possibly matches TRBD1 or TRBD2 (5 bases each). V was cut by 3 bases and J by 2 bases, with 8 bases left in between. Germline V gene lookup returns CDR1 SGHVS and CDR2 FNYEAQ. The CDR3 consists of 13 residues. The CDR3 here is CASSFGATYEQYF. The CDR3 bases are TGTGCCAGCAGCTTCGGGGCTACCTACGAGCAGTACTTC.

The chain combines TRBV7-9 with TRBJ1-6; 10 positions match TRBD1. Trimming at V came to 5 bases and at J to 8 bases, leaving 15 bases not matched to a gene. The CDR3 contains 18 residues. Germline V gene sequence: CDR1 SEHNR, CDR2 FQNEAQ (reference sequence). Here the CDR3 DNA reads TGTGCCAGCAGCGTTGGACAGGGGGGCGAGAGTGTTCATTCACCCCTCCACTTT. Translating gives CASSVGQGGESVHSPLHF.

Notes on this clonotype: An end of the junction differs from the germline gene, which may be a read error. The gene calls are TRBV24-1 and TRBJ2-5; D is perhaps TRBD2 (5 bases). Germline V gene sequence: CDR1 KGHDR, CDR2 SFDVKD. The CDR3 consists of 16 residues. The CDR3 coding sequence is TGTGCCAGCAGTAGGACTTTGGGCCGGTCGCGGGAGACCCAGTACTTC. As protein: CASSRTLGRSRETQYF.

The chain has TRBV6-6 and TRBJ2-2; tentative D call: TRBD1 (6 bases). This CDR3 comprises 13 residues. Per germline, CDR1 MNHNY and CDR2 SVGAGI (reference sequence). Between the trimmed V and J ends, which lost 7 bases and 8 bases, there was a span of 14 bases. The CDR3 DNA reads as TGTGCCAGCAACGGGATCGGGACAGGGGAGCTGTTTTTT. Amino acid sequence: CASNGIGTGELFF.

There are many counts of this clonotype. This chain connects TRBV19 to TRBJ1-5, with 8 bases that match TRBD1. Looked up from germline, CDR1 is LNHDA and CDR2 is SQIVND (reference sequence). The CDR3 consists of 14 residues. With V trimmed by 7 bases and J by 2 bases, 4 bases remained unmatched. The CDR3 nucleotides read TGTGCCAGTAACACGGACAGGGGCAATCAGCCCCAGCATTTT. It codes for CASNTDRGNQPQHF.

The CDR3 reads CATSSFYRTATNEKLFF. DNA of the CDR3: TGTGCCACCAGCAGTTTCTACAGGACGGCAACTAATGAAAAACTGTTTTTT. The J gene is TRBJ1-4, the V gene TRBV15; tentatively, D is TRBD1 (5 bases). Deletions cut 3 bases from V and 0 bases from J, with 14 bases between. This CDR3 is 17 amino acids long. CDR1 is LNHNV, CDR2 YYDKDF, per germline (reference sequence).

This chain connects TRBV7-3 to TRBJ2-5, with 10 bases identical to TRBD2. The CDR3 totals 16 residues. The V gene's germline CDR1 is SGHTA and CDR2 FQGTGA. V shed 0 bases and J 5 bases; nucleotides not matched to a gene: 6. The CDR3 bases are TGTGCCAGCAGCTTAACCAGCGGGGGGGCCAGGGAGACCCAGTACTTC. Translating gives CASSLTSGGARETQYF.

This clonotype was seen many times. This chain joins TRBV10-3 and TRBJ2-7; no clear D gene. Germline lookup yields CDR1 ENHRY and CDR2 SYGVKD. The V and J ends lost 3 bases and 4 bases respectively, with 10 bases between them. This CDR3 has 13 residues. CDR3 amino acids: CAISDRLQYEQYF. The CDR3 DNA reads TGTGCCATCAGTGATAGGTTACAGTACGAGCAGTACTTC.

The genes are TRBV18 and TRBJ2-2, with D possibly being TRBD1 (6 bases). Trimming removed 5 bases at V and 3 bases at J, with 7 bases between. The V gene's germline CDR1 is KGHSH and CDR2 LQKENI. The CDR3 has 13 amino acids. Here the CDR3 reads CASSGGDTGELFF. Here the CDR3 DNA reads TGTGCCAGCTCAGGGGGCGACACCGGGGAGCTGTTTTTT.

The chain uses TRBV25-1 and TRBJ2-7, with D tentatively TRBD1 (5 bases). Germline CDR1 is MGHDK and CDR2 is SYGVNS. The length of the CDR3 is 15 residues. Deletions cut 6 bases from V and 4 bases from J, with 19 bases between. The chain's CDR3 is CASSQEATVSYEQYF. CDR3 DNA sequence: TGTGCCAGCAGCCAAGAAGCGACAGTGTCATACGAGCAGTACTTC.

This clonotype was seen a few times. The V gene is TRBV7-2, the J gene TRBJ2-7; D might be TRBD1 or TRBD2, each matching 6 bases. CDR3 length: 14 residues. Trimming shortened V by 6 bases and J by 6 bases, and 18 bases separated the two germline ends. The germline V gene encodes CDR1 SGHTA and CDR2 FQGNSA. The chain's CDR3 is CASSRGRKGGEQYF. The CDR3, as DNA: TGTGCCAGCAGTCGAGGGAGGAAAGGGGGCGAGCAGTACTTC.

This chain links TRBV5-1 with TRBJ1-4, with D uncertain. The CDR3 has 15 residues. Germline V gives CDR1 SGHRS, CDR2 YFSETQ. The ends were cut back, 4 bases at V and 5 bases at J, with 15 bases in the middle. CDR3: CASSPQVSGNEKLFF. The CDR3, as DNA: TGCGCCAGCAGCCCCCAAGTGTCGGGGAATGAAAAACTGTTTTTT.

The chain employs TRBV25-1 and TRBJ1-2; 10 nucleotides match TRBD1. CDR1 and CDR2 (germline): MGHDK, SYGVNS. Germline trimming cut 8 bases from V and 5 bases from J; bases unmatched to any gene: 14. This CDR3 comprises 16 residues. The CDR3: CASVRTGGSGAYGYTF. CDR3 bases: TGTGCCAGCGTGAGGACAGGGGGTAGTGGGGCTTATGGCTACACCTTC.

The sample holds a few counts of this clonotype. The chain has TRBV7-2 and TRBJ1-5; no clear D. This CDR3 is 12 amino acids long. Per germline, CDR1 SGHTA and CDR2 FQGNSA. V lost 2 bases to trimming and J lost 10 bases, with 9 bases between them. In nucleotides, the CDR3 is TGTGCCAGCAGCTTATTTTGGGGACCCCAGCATTTT. This codes for CASSLFWGPQHF.

This chain uses TRBV11-1 with TRBJ1-1; weak D call: TRBD1 (5 bases). Deletions cut 3 bases from V and 0 bases from J, with 11 bases between. CDR3 size: 15 residues. CDR1 is SGHAT, CDR2 FQDESV, per germline (reference sequence). The chain's CDR3 is CASSFIGHLNTEAFF. CDR3 in DNA: TGTGCCAGCAGCTTTATTGGACACTTGAACACTGAAGCTTTCTTT.

This clonotype came up many times. This sequence joins TRBV20-1 and TRBJ2-5; possibly TRBD1 for D (6 bases). The V gene's germline CDR1 is DFQATT and CDR2 SNEGSKA (reference sequence). V was clipped by 6 bases and J by 2 bases, with 7 bases between them. This CDR3 has 11 amino acids. CDR3 sequence: CSAGQQETQYF. CDR3 nucleotide sequence: TGCAGTGCCGGACAGCAAGAGACCCAGTACTTC.

This clonotype occurred many times. The chain links TRBV10-2 to TRBJ2-7, with a weak D call TRBD1 (5 bases). Germline V CDR1 and CDR2: WSHSY, SAAADI. CDR3 length equals 12 residues. V was clipped by 7 bases and J by 5 bases, with 12 bases between them. Here the CDR3 reads CASNQGAHEQYF. The CDR3 DNA follows: TGCGCCAGCAACCAGGGTGCCCACGAGCAGTACTTC.

The V and J genes are TRBV29-1 and TRBJ2-3, with 7 bases fitting TRBD2. CDR1 and CDR2 from the germline V gene are SQVTM and ANQGSEA. The CDR3 extends over 15 amino acids. V shed 4 bases, J shed 0 bases, and the junction held 7 bases outside the gene matches. CDR3 protein: CSVVGQRGSTDTQYF. DNA of the CDR3: TGCAGCGTTGTAGGCCAGCGGGGTAGCACAGATACGCAGTATTTT.

The chain recombines TRBV19 with TRBJ1-5; D is uncertain. Germline loops: CDR1 LNHDA, CDR2 SQIVND (reference sequence). V lost 6 bases and J 2 bases, leaving 17 bases between the germline ends. The CDR3 totals 16 residues. The CDR3 nucleotides are TGTGCCAGTAGGCCTAGCGGTAATTGGCGCAATCAGCCCCAGCATTTT. Residues: CASRPSGNWRNQPQHF.

This chain joins TRBV7-9 and TRBJ1-5; tentative D call: TRBD1 (6 bases). The ends were cut back, 1 base at V and 13 bases at J, with 8 bases in the middle. The CDR3 has 11 amino acids. Germline V gene lookup returns CDR1 SEHNR and CDR2 FQNEAQ (reference sequence). CDR3 coding DNA: TGTGCCAGCAGCTTAGGACAGGTACAGCATTTT. It is translated as CASSLGQVQHF.

This clonotype was observed a handful of times. The rearrangement uses TRBV13 and TRBJ2-7, with TRBD2 as a possible D gene (6 bases). V was trimmed by 3 bases and J by 6 bases, leaving 9 bases between them. The length of the CDR3 is 12 residues. CDR1 and CDR2 from the germline V gene are PRHDT and FYEKMQ (reference sequence). CDR3: CASSFEGGEQYF. For the CDR3, the DNA is TGTGCCAGCAGCTTTGAGGGAGGCGAGCAGTACTTC.

V usage is TRBV20-1 and J usage is TRBJ2-5; TRBD2 agrees at 16 bases. Germline trimming cut 5 bases from V and 4 bases from J; bases unmatched to any gene: 4. The CDR3 totals 15 residues. CDR1 is DFQATT and CDR2 is SNEGSKA in the germline V gene (reference sequence). This chain's CDR3 is CSAGTSGGAPETQYF. The CDR3 DNA sequence: TGCAGTGCTGGGACTAGCGGGGGGGCGCCAGAGACCCAGTACTTC.

The chain links TRBV7-2 to TRBJ1-1; no definite D call. The CDR3 contains 16 residues. CDR1 SGHTA and CDR2 FQGNSA come from the germline V gene. V was cut by 1 base and J by 1 base, with 13 bases left in between. CDR3 nucleotides: TGTGCCAGCAGCTTAGTTTGGGAAGTCAAGAACACTGAAGCTTTCTTT. Protein: CASSLVWEVKNTEAFF.